The 9 T cell receptor beta chains below were found in one sample sequenced in a study of spatial heterogeneity in lung cancer (dated by TCRdb to about 2019). The library was prepared using 5' RACE. The reads were generated on a NextSeq 500. TCRdb reran the public reads through fastp at Q25 and MiXCR, keeping productive beta chains. Rows with one shared CDR3 protein collapse into an entry with the most common genes and DNA. The sample table lists tens of thousands of distinct CDR3 sequences, roughly 12% of them with a count of one. The ten top clones hold more than 25% of the sample. This specimen's time point label, interpreted: blood at routine non-recurrence follow-up after resection. The sequences come from PBMCs, collected at follow-up. These receptors came from a male donor with early-stage non-small cell lung cancer.

This clonotype was seen repeatedly, ten times or more. V and J are TRBV12-3 or TRBV12-4 and TRBJ2-5, with 7 bases matching TRBD1. J was trimmed by 8 bases and V by 5 bases; bases with no gene match: 11. There are 14 residues in the CDR3. CDR3 bases: TGTGCCAGCAGTCCTCCCGACAGGGCGGCTACCCAGTACTTC. This gives the protein CASSPPDRAATQYF.

This clonotype was seen only a few times. At one end the junction does not follow the germline gene, possibly because of a read error. CDR3 in DNA: TGTGCAACCAGTGATTTGGGCAGGGAGGGACGGGAGACCCAGTACTTC. Residues: CATSDLGREGRETQYF. The chain employs TRBV24-1 and TRBJ2-5; 7 bases fit TRBD2. This CDR3 is 16 amino acids long. Germline CDR1 reads KGHDR; CDR2 reads SFDVKD.

The sample holds many counts of this clonotype. CDR3 sequence (DNA): TGCGCCAGCAGCTTGGAGGGGACAGGGACCTCCGAGCAGTACTTC. Encoded protein: CASSLEGTGTSEQYF. The chain combines TRBV5-1 with TRBJ2-7; 9 nucleotides agree with TRBD1. CDR1 and CDR2 from the germline V gene are SGHRS and YFSETQ. V trimming: 0 bases; J trimming: 6 bases; junction bases outside the gene matches: 7. This CDR3 comprises 15 residues.

This clonotype was recorded a few times. This rearrangement joins TRBV29-1 to TRBJ1-1; the D gene is possibly TRBD1 (5 bases). The V gene lost 6 bases and the J gene lost 1 base, with 12 bases spanning the gap. The CDR3 totals 13 residues. Germline V gene data show CDR1 as SQVTM and CDR2 as ANQGSEA. The CDR3 sequence: CSVSREGNTEAFF. CDR3 in DNA: TGCAGCGTCTCCAGGGAAGGGAACACTGAAGCTTTCTTT.

This clonotype was seen at least ten times. This sequence joins TRBV6-6 and TRBJ2-1; D is unresolved. V gave up 0 bases and J gave up 8 bases, with 8 bases separating them. Germline assignment: CDR1 MNHNY and CDR2 SVGAGI (reference sequence). The CDR3 is 13 residues long. Written as DNA, the CDR3 is TGTGCCAGCAGTTACTCGCCGAGACATGAGCAGTTCTTC. Its translation is CASSYSPRHEQFF.

This clonotype was seen repeatedly, ten times or more. This rearrangement joins TRBV25-1 to TRBJ2-7, with a tentative D call TRBD1 (6 bases). Trimming stripped 2 bases from V and 6 bases from J, with 14 bases between. The CDR3 length is 14 residues. CDR1 MGHDK and CDR2 SYGVNS come from the germline V gene. The CDR3 coding sequence is TGTGCCAGCAGTGAAGGCAGGGGCAAGAGCGAGCAGTACTTC. It yields the protein CASSEGRGKSEQYF.

This clonotype was found many times. The chain employs TRBV12-3 or TRBV12-4 and TRBJ2-5, with TRBD2 as a possible D gene (6 bases). The CDR3 is 14 amino acids. Between the trimmed V and J ends, which lost 5 bases and 5 bases, there was a span of 15 bases. The CDR3 sequence is CASSAGSMGETQYF. CDR3 coding DNA: TGTGCCAGCAGTGCCGGGAGCATGGGGGAGACCCAGTACTTC.

As for this clonotype: The junction and the germline gene differ at one end; a read error may be behind it. The chain recombines TRBV5-6 with TRBJ2-7; 8 bases map to TRBD1. Germline V CDR1 and CDR2: SGHDT, YYEEEE. The CDR3 consists of 15 residues. The CDR3 region has the DNA TGTGTCAGCAGCCCTGGGACAGGCCGATCCTACGAGCAGTACTTC. Translated: CVSSPGTGRSYEQYF.

This clonotype appeared many times. The chain uses TRBV30 and TRBJ2-6; D remains ambiguous. The V end lost 1 base, the J end lost 0 bases, and 7 bases lay between the germline ends. The germline CDR1 and CDR2 sequences are GTSNPN and SVGIG (reference sequence). This CDR3 is built from 15 residues. CDR3 residues: CAWSAWNSGANVLTF. Written as DNA, the CDR3 is TGTGCCTGGAGTGCGTGGAACTCTGGGGCCAACGTCCTGACTTTC.